Listed below are T cell receptor beta chains from one sample, sequenced in a study of cytomegalovirus exposure and HLA in healthy donors. The protocol was immunoSEQ multiplex PCR, while the TCRdb copy is restricted to in-frame clones and leaves out a portion. The data contain 150,000 to 200,000 clones, over 65% of them singletons. Sample: PBMCs. The origin of the receptors is a woman aged 25 to 45 in good health and CMV-seropositive. The CDR3 runs from the conserved cysteine through the conserved F or W. The D gene is left open where the match is weak. Clone sizes are given selectively: once, few, many, or a class where the clone is expanded.

NA	TRBJ2-1	TRBV6-6	TRBD2	CASSYPGGGAPARQFF	TGTGCCAGCAGTTACCCGGGAGGAGGGGCCCCAGCAAGGCAGTTCTTC
NA	TRBJ2-1	TRBV5-1	TRBD2	CASSLMTSGSIAGNEQFF	TGCGCCAGCAGTTTGATGACTAGCGGGAGTATAGCGGGGAATGAGCAGTTCTTC
NA	TRBJ2-6	TRBV9	NA	CASSPPGFSSGANVLTF	TGTGCCAGCAGCCCACCAGGGTTCAGCTCTGGGGCCAACGTCCTGACTTTC
NA	TRBJ2-7	TRBV9	TRBD1	CASSSRTGMREQYF	TGTGCCAGCAGCTCCCGGACAGGTATGAGGGAGCAGTACTTC
NA	TRBJ2-1	TRBV6-4	NA	CASSVGLFGVYEQFF	TGTGCCAGCAGTGTAGGACTGTTCGGGGTGTATGAGCAGTTCTTC
NA	TRBJ1-3	TRBV28	TRBD1	CASSLRGQLSGNTIYF	TGTGCCAGCAGTTTAAGGGGACAGCTCTCTGGAAACACCATATATTTT
NA	TRBJ2-1	TRBV5-1	NA	CASSLVVSRGYNEQFF	TGCGCCAGCAGCTTGGTCGTGTCTCGGGGTTACAATGAGCAGTTCTTC
NA	TRBJ2-3	TRBV7-9	TRBD2	CASSSRTSGRLKDTQYF	TGTGCCAGCAGCTCGAGGACTAGCGGGAGGCTAAAAGATACGCAGTATTTT
NA	TRBJ2-5	TRBV7-7	NA	CASSRDKETQYF	TGTGCCAGCAGCAGAGATAAGGAGACCCAGTACTTC
NA	TRBJ1-1	TRBV7-9	NA	CASSLGRGNTEAFF	TGTGCCAGCAGCTTAGGCAGGGGGAACACTGAAGCTTTCTTT
NA	TRBJ2-2	TRBV5-1	TRBD1	CASSPRQGATGELFF	TGCGCCAGCAGCCCTAGACAGGGTGCCACCGGGGAGCTGTTTTTT
NA	TRBJ2-3	TRBV5-1	TRBD2	CASTLEGSGRGTDTQYF	TGCGCCAGCACCCTGGAGGGTAGCGGGAGAGGTACAGATACGCAGTATTTT
NA	TRBJ2-7	TRBV11-3	NA	CASALAPRGYEQYF	TGTGCCAGCGCCCTGGCCCCGAGAGGCTACGAGCAGTACTTC
NA	TRBJ2-3	TRBV5-1	NA	CASSLGGPTGIDTQYF	TGCGCCAGCAGCTTGGGGGGTCCTACAGGGATTGATACGCAGTATTTT
few	TRBJ2-1	TRBV5-6	TRBD2	CASRGLGLADYNEQFF	TGTGCCAGCAGAGGACTGGGACTAGCGGACTACAATGAGCAGTTCTTC
NA	TRBJ2-1	TRBV6-1	TRBD2	CASSGASGNSYNEQFF	TGTGCCAGCAGTGGGGCTAGCGGAAACTCCTACAATGAGCAGTTCTTC
once	TRBJ2-5	TRBV11-3	NA	CASSLWGWGREEQETQYF	TGTGCCAGCAGCTTATGGGGATGGGGCAGGGAGGAACAAGAGACCCAGTACTTC
NA	TRBJ1-5	TRBV27	NA	CASSLAPNQPQHF	TGTGCCAGCAGTTTGGCCCCGAATCAGCCCCAGCATTTT
NA	TRBJ1-5	TRBV30	NA	CASQGIGNQPQHF	TGTGCCTCCCAGGGGATCGGCAATCAGCCCCAGCATTTT
NA	TRBJ2-7	TRBV28	NA	CASSFRTAYEQYF	TGTGCCAGCAGTTTTCGGACAGCCTACGAGCAGTACTTC
NA	TRBJ2-5	TRBV10-2	TRBD2	CASGLAGAEETQYF	TGCGCCTCCGGACTAGCGGGAGCGGAGGAGACCCAGTACTTC
NA	TRBJ2-7	TRBV7-9	NA	CASSSNRARDEQYF	TGTGCCAGCAGCTCCAACAGGGCCCGAGACGAGCAGTACTTC
NA	TRBJ2-1	TRBV5-4	TRBD2	CASSLPASGKNYNEQFF	TGTGCCAGCAGCTTGCCGGCTAGCGGGAAAAACTACAATGAGCAGTTCTTC
few	TRBJ1-4	TRBV5-5	TRBD1	CASSPGTGYEKLFF	TGTGCCAGCAGCCCGGGGACAGGTTATGAAAAACTGTTTTTT
few	TRBJ2-2	TRBV7-8	NA	CASSLGGSNTGELFF	TGTGCCAGCAGCTTAGGAGGGAGCAACACCGGGGAGCTGTTTTTT
NA	TRBJ2-2	TRBV2	NA	CASSDLVSGELFF	TGTGCCAGCAGTGATCTGGTCAGCGGGGAGCTGTTTTTT
NA	TRBJ2-7	TRBV27	TRBD1	CARNRVDRDPSEQYF	TGTGCCCGCAACAGGGTTGACAGGGATCCGTCCGAGCAGTACTTC
NA	TRBJ2-5	TRBV7-6	TRBD1	CASSYLQGELGVETQYF	TGTGCCAGCAGCTACCTACAGGGGGAGTTAGGTGTAGAGACCCAGTACTTC
NA	TRBJ1-5	TRBV6-5	NA	CASSYTPLAGNQPQHF	TGTGCCAGCAGTTACACGCCGTTGGCGGGTAATCAGCCCCAGCATTTT
NA	TRBJ1-5	TRBV28	NA	CAGRGRGRGEQPQHF	TGTGCCGGCAGGGGTCGGGGGAGGGGAGAACAGCCCCAGCATTTT
once	TRBJ2-5	TRBV11-2	NA	CASSSWTQETQYF	TGTGCCAGCAGCTCTTGGACACAAGAGACCCAGTACTTC
once	TRBJ2-1	TRBV11-2	NA	CASSPPPGFNEQFF	TGTGCCAGCAGCCCCCCCCCAGGTTTCAATGAGCAGTTCTTC
once	TRBJ1-3	TRBV7-6	NA	CASSPPPEVSGNTIYF	TGTGCCAGCAGTCCCCCCCCAGAAGTCTCTGGAAACACCATATATTTT
NA	TRBJ1-5	TRBV9	NA	CASSVEGNSNQPQHF	TGTGCCAGCAGCGTAGAGGGGAATAGCAATCAGCCCCAGCATTTT
NA	TRBJ1-3	TRBV9	NA	CASSVAGEIGNTIYF	TGTGCCAGCAGCGTAGCGGGGGAAATAGGTAACACCATATATTTT
NA	TRBJ2-1	TRBV10-2	NA	CASLGGNEQFF	TGCGCCAGCCTAGGAGGAAATGAGCAGTTCTTC
NA	TRBJ1-2	TRBV5-6	NA	CASSFWGPDYGYTF	TGTGCCAGCAGCTTTTGGGGCCCGGACTATGGCTACACCTTC
NA	TRBJ1-1	TRBV19	NA	CASSGGGAVLRDTEAFF	TGTGCCAGTTCTGGTGGGGGGGCAGTACTAAGAGACACTGAAGCTTTCTTT
once	TRBJ1-1	TRBV11-3	NA	CASSLSGNTEAFF	TGTGCCAGCAGCCTATCTGGGAACACTGAAGCTTTCTTT
few	TRBJ1-1	TRBV28	TRBD1	CASSITGVSNTEAFF	TGTGCCAGCAGTATTACAGGGGTGTCGAACACTGAAGCTTTCTTT
NA	TRBJ2-2	TRBV7-9	NA	CASSPRGGELFF	TGTGCCAGCAGCCCCAGGGGCGGGGAGCTGTTTTTT
NA	TRBJ2-3	TRBV28	NA	CASSNIGGAGTDTQYF	TGTGCCAGCAGTAATATAGGGGGAGCCGGCACAGATACGCAGTATTTT
once	TRBJ2-1	TRBV11-2	TRBD2	CASSLRTSGDEQFF	TGTGCCAGCAGCTTACGGACTAGCGGGGATGAGCAGTTCTTC
NA	TRBJ2-7	TRBV9	TRBD2	CASSVDLAGGPNEQYF	TGTGCCAGCAGCGTAGATCTTGCGGGAGGGCCTAACGAGCAGTACTTC
NA	TRBJ2-4	TRBV10-1	TRBD1	CASSDSTGAVIQYF	TGCGCCAGCAGTGACTCGACAGGGGCGGTCATTCAGTACTTC
NA	TRBJ2-1	TRBV6-6	TRBD2	CASSPREGSYNEQFF	TGTGCCAGCTCGCCGCGGGAGGGCTCCTACAATGAGCAGTTCTTC
NA	TRBJ2-7	TRBV5-6	TRBD1	CASSTRDRPLAEQYF	TGTGCCAGCAGCACACGGGACAGGCCCCTTGCCGAGCAGTACTTC
NA	TRBJ1-5	TRBV5-1	NA	CASSLGSGMDQPQHF	TGCGCCAGCAGCCTCGGATCAGGGATGGACCAGCCCCAGCATTTT
NA	TRBJ1-4	TRBV28	NA	CASSTELGQSLFF	TGTGCCAGCAGTACAGAATTGGGTCAGTCACTGTTTTTT
NA	TRBJ2-5	TRBV29-1	TRBD2	CSGRLAGGLETQYF	TGCAGCGGCCGACTAGCGGGAGGTCTGGAGACCCAGTACTTC
NA	TRBJ2-7	TRBV27	NA	CASKPKGLVSYEQYF	TGTGCCAGCAAACCTAAGGGACTTGTGTCCTACGAGCAGTACTTC
NA	TRBJ2-7	TRBV7-2	TRBD2	CASSPLASTYEQYF	TGTGCCAGCAGCCCACTAGCGAGCACCTACGAGCAGTACTTC
NA	TRBJ2-1	TRBV20-1	NA	CSASRHNEQFF	TGCAGTGCTAGCCGTCACAATGAGCAGTTCTTC
few	TRBJ2-7	TRBV28	TRBD2	CASSLSGGSYEQYF	TGTGCCAGCAGTTTATCGGGGGGTTCCTACGAGCAGTACTTC
NA	TRBJ2-1	TRBV11-3	NA	CASSAGVAEQFF	TGTGCCAGCAGCGCCGGAGTGGCGGAGCAGTTCTTC
NA	TRBJ1-1	TRBV6-5	NA	CASSYLAGVGYTEAFF	TGTGCCAGCAGTTACCTGGCAGGGGTTGGGTACACTGAAGCTTTCTTT
NA	TRBJ2-3	TRBV10-1	NA	CASNPGVAFRTDTQYF	TGCGCCAGCAACCCCGGGGTAGCTTTTCGCACAGATACGCAGTATTTT
NA	TRBJ1-2	TRBV10-1	NA	CASSESPGVAGGYTF	TGCGCCAGCAGTGAGTCGCCAGGGGTTGCAGGAGGCTACACCTTC
NA	TRBJ2-7	TRBV11-2	TRBD1	CASSSGDRGIYEQYF	TGTGCCAGCAGCTCAGGGGACAGGGGTATCTACGAGCAGTACTTC
NA	TRBJ2-1	TRBV7-2	TRBD2	CASSLAGLAGVLYNEQFF	TGTGCCAGCAGCTTAGCGGGACTAGCGGGAGTCCTTTACAATGAGCAGTTCTTC